This section outlines one T cell receptor (beta chain) sequence together with its context. These data are taken from a study of CD8+CD57+ T cells in acquired aplastic anemia. By flow cytometry, patients selected for sequencing had shown an expansion of CD8+CD57+ cells. Genomic DNA served as template for TCR beta VDJ and CDR3 profiling. A single record per CDR3 protein comes from TCRdb applying MiXCR to the reads. This table holds roughly 93,000 distinct CDR3 sequences, roughly 70% found once. Sequenced: sorted CD4+, CD8+, or CD8+CD57+ T cells (not recorded which) from PBMCs. This TCR was recovered from a human donor with aplastic anemia.

The CDR3 region is CASSFTTGSSDEKLFF. The DNA of the CDR3 is TGTGCCAGCAGCTTCACTACCGGGAGTTCGGATGAAAAACTGTTTTTT. V gene TRBV2 combines with J gene TRBJ1-4; no definite D call. This CDR3 comprises 16 residues. The V gene's germline CDR1 is SNHLY and CDR2 FYNNEI. Trimming removed 6 bases from V and 6 bases from J, with 20 bases in between. Full variable domain (missing parts from reference TRBV2 and TRBJ1-4): EPEVTQTPSHQVTQMGQEVILRCVPISNHLYFYWYRQILGQKVEFLVSFYNNEISEKSEIFDDQFSVERPDGSNFTLKIRSTKLEDSAMYFCASSFTTGSSDEKLFFGSGTQLSVL.